This TCR beta chain is from a study of cytotoxic CD8 clonotypes in ibrutinib-treated CLL. Points from the study as a whole: Sample timing was unmatched between remission and later-progressing patients; lymph nodes unstudied. At ibrutinib response, clonality increased, and at progression it declined back toward baseline. Once treatment began, public clonotypes, which were uncommon, contracted or stayed stable. Clonality (at baseline) was higher than in age-matched healthy donors and tracked circulating CD8+ T-cell counts.

Profiled with immunoSEQ multiplex PCR; TCRdb holds only in-frame clones, not every one. The sample carries over 65,000 clones, roughly 72% recorded once. The CDR3 covers 17 residues. CDR1 and CDR2 (germline): LGHNA, YSLEER. V was pared by 1 base and J by 1 base, with 14 bases between. This clone has a handful of counts. Its antigen is as yet unknown. The chain joins TRBV4-3 to TRBJ1-3; D is perhaps TRBD1 (5 bases). This receptor was obtained from a human donor with chronic lymphocytic leukemia. Material: PBMCs, obtained after 12 months of ibrutinib treatment. The CDR3 reads CASSQGRTQGSGNTIYF. CDR3 DNA sequence: TGCGCCAGCAGCCAAGGTAGGACGCAGGGATCTGGAAACACCATATATTTT.